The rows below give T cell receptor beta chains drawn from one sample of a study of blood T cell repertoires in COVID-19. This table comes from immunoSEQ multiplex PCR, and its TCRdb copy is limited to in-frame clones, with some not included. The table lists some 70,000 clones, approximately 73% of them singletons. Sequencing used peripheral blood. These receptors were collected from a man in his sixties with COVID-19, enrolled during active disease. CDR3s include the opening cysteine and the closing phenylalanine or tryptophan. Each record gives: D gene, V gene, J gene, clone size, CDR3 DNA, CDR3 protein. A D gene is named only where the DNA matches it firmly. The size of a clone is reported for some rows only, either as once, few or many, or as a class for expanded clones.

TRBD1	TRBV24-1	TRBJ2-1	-	TGTGCCACCAGTGACTCCGACAGGGGAGACTACAATGAGCAGTTCTTC	CATSDSDRGDYNEQFF
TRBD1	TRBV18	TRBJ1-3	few	TGTGCCAGCTCACCAGGGACAGGGAGAAACACCATATATTTT	CASSPGTGRNTIYF
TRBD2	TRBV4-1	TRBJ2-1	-	TGCGCCAGCAGCCCTACCCCCTTGGTGGGAGGGCTCGGGGATGAGCAGTTCTTC	CASSPTPLVGGLGDEQFF
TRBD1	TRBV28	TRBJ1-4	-	TGTGCCAGCAGCCCCGGGTGGACAGGGAGGCTTTTT	CASSPGWTGRLF
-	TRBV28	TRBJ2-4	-	TGTGCCAGCAACCCCGGGGCCAAAAACATTCAGTACTTC	CASNPGAKNIQYF
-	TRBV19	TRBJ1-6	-	TGTGCCAGTCAATCTGGGCCGCTCATTAATTCACCCCTCCACTTT	CASQSGPLINSPLHF
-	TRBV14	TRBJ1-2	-	TGTGCCAGCAGCCAAGGGTTTCGGTATGGCTACACCTTC	CASSQGFRYGYTF
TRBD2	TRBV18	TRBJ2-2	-	TGTGCCAGCTCACCACCAAGGAGACGGGAGGGCCCCGGGGAGCTGTTTTTT	CASSPPRRREGPGELFF
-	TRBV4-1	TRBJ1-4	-	TGCGCCAGCAGCCCGACAGCAACTAATGAAAAACTGTTTTTT	CASSPTATNEKLFF
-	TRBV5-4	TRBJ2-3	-	TGTGCCAGCAGCCTACCCAACACAGATACGCAGTATTTT	CASSLPNTDTQYF
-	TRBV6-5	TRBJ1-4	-	TGTGCCGGGGAGGCTAATGAAAAACTGTTTTTT	CAGEANEKLFF
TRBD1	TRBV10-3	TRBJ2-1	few	TGTGCCAACGCGATGGACAGGGACTTAAATGAGCAGTTCTTC	CANAMDRDLNEQFF
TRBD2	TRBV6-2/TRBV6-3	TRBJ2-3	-	TGTGCCAGCAGTTACTCGACTAGCGTTCTCTCAGATACGCAGTATTTT	CASSYSTSVLSDTQYF
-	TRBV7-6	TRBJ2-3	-	TGTGCCAGCAGCTTAGAACTAAATTATGCAGATACGCAGTATTTT	CASSLELNYADTQYF
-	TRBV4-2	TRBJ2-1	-	TGTGCCAGCAGCCAGGCGGGGGCCGCATACAATGAGCAGTTCTTC	CASSQAGAAYNEQFF
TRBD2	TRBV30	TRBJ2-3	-	TGTGCCTGGGTTACTAGCGGGGGCACAGATACGCAGTATTTT	CAWVTSGGTDTQYF
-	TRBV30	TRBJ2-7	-	TGTGCCTGGATGAGAGAAGGAGGTACGGGGTACGAGCAGTACTTC	CAWMREGGTGYEQYF
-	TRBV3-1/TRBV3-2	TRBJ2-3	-	TGTGCCAGCAGCCAAGATCGAGACAGGACGCAGTATTTT	CASSQDRDRTQYF
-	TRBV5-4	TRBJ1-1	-	TGTGCCAGCAGCTTAACAGGGATCCATACTGAAGCTTTCTTT	CASSLTGIHTEAFF
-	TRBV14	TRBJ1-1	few	TGTGCCAGCAGCCTGGTTCCCGAGTCTGAAGCTTTCTTT	CASSLVPESEAFF
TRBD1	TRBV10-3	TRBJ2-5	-	TGTGCCATCAGCAAGGGACAGGGGGCGGAAGGGACCCAGTACTTC	CAISKGQGAEGTQYF
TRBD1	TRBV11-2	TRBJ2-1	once	TGTGCCAGCAGCCGACAGGGCCAGTTCTTC	CASSRQGQFF
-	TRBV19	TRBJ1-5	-	TGTGCCAGTGCCTATAAGAGGGAAAGCAATCAGCCCCAGCATTTT	CASAYKRESNQPQHF
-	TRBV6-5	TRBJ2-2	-	TGTGCCAGCAGTTCTCGTCCTGGACAGACCGGGGAGCTGTTTTTT	CASSSRPGQTGELFF
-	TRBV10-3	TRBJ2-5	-	TGTGCCATCAGTGAGGGCAGTCCCCAAGAGACCCAGTACTTC	CAISEGSPQETQYF
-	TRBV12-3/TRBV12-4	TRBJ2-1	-	TGTGCCAGCAGTTTGGATAGCAAGCAGTTCTTC	CASSLDSKQFF
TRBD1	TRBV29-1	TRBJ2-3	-	TGCAGCCTAACCGGTGGGGACAGGGGGCCCACAGATACGCAGTATTTT	CSLTGGDRGPTDTQYF
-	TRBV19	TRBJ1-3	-	TGTGCCAGTACGGGAACTGTTATATCTGGAAACACCATATATTTT	CASTGTVISGNTIYF
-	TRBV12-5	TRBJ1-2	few	TGTGCTAGTGGTTCCATATCGGGGGGACACTTCTATGGCTACACCTTC	CASGSISGGHFYGYTF
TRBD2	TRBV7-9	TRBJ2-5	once	TGTGCCAGCAGCAAGGGACTAGCGGGAGAAGAGACCCAGTACTTC	CASSKGLAGEETQYF
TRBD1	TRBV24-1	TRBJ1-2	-	TGTGCCACCAGTGAAGGGACAGGGAGGATAATCTACACCTTC	CATSEGTGRIIYTF
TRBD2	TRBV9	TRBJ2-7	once	TGTGCCAGCAGCCTCCAAGCGGGAGGGGTCTACGAGCAGTACTTC	CASSLQAGGVYEQYF
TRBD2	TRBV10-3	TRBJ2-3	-	TGTGCCATCAGAACTAGCGGGGGGGCCGATACGCAGTATTTT	CAIRTSGGADTQYF
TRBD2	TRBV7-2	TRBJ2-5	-	TGTGCCAGCAGCCCAGAAATCCGGGCTAGCGGAATACAAGAGACCCAGTACTTC	CASSPEIRASGIQETQYF
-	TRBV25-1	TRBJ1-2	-	TGTGCCAGCAGTGAACACAGGGACTATGGCTACACCTTC	CASSEHRDYGYTF
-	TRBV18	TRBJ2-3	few	TGTGCCAGCTCACCCGGAGGGGAGCGGTATTTT	CASSPGGERYF
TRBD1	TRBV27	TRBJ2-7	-	TGTGCCAGCAGTATCACGGGACAGGGCGTATTGTACGAGCAGTACTTC	CASSITGQGVLYEQYF
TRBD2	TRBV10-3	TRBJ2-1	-	TGTGCCACAACGGCGACTAGCAGCTACAATGAGCAGTTCTTC	CATTATSSYNEQFF
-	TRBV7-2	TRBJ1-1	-	TGTGCCAGCGGTATTAGGACAGCATCGTCTGAAGCTTTCTTT	CASGIRTASSEAFF
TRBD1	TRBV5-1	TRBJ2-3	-	TGCGCCAGCAGCTTAGGGACAGGGGGCACAGATACGCAGTATTTT	CASSLGTGGTDTQYF
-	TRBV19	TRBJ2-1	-	TGTGCCAGTAAATCAGGGGTTCATGAGCAGTTCTTC	CASKSGVHEQFF
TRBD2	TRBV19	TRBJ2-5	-	TGTGCCAGTAGTATAGTCCCAGCGGGGCGTGGGGAGACCCAGTACTTC	CASSIVPAGRGETQYF
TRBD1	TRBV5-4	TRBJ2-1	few	TGTGCCAGCAGCCTTGGACAGGGCCACTCTATCACTGAGCAGTTCTTC	CASSLGQGHSITEQFF
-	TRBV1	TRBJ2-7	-	TGCACCAGCAGCCAAGGGGGAGCGGTCTCCTACGAGCAGTACTTC	CTSSQGGAVSYEQYF
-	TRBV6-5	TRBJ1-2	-	TGTGCCAGCAGTTACGGACACCGCTATGGCTACACCTTC	CASSYGHRYGYTF
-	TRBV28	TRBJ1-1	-	TGTGCCAGCAGTTTAGGGGGAGGGAGCACTGAAGCTTTCTTT	CASSLGGGSTEAFF